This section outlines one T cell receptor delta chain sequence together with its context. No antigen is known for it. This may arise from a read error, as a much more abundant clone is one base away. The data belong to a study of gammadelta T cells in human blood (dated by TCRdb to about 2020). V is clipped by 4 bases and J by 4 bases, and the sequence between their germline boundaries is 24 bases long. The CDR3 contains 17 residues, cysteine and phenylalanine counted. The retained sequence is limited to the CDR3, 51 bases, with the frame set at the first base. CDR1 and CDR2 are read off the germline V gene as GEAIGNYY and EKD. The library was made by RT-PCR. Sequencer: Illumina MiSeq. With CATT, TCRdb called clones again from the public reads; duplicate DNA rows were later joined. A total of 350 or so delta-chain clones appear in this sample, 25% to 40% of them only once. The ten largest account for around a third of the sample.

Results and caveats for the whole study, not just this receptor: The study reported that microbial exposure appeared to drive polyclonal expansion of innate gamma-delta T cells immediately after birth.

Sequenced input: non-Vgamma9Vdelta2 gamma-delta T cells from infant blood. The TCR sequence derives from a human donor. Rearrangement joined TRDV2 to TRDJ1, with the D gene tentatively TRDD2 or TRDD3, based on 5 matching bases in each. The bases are TGTGCCTGTGAACCTACTTCTACTGATGGGGAGAACGATAAACTCATCTTT. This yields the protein CACEPTSTDGENDKLIF.